The rows below give T cell receptor beta chains drawn from one sample of a study of shared T cell receptors in the human thymus. Sequencing was performed with immunoSEQ multiplex PCR; in TCRdb, only in-frame clones are kept and a portion is missing. The repertoire holds under 450,000 clones, with approximately 95% as singletons. The sample taken for sequencing was thymocytes. These receptors were taken from a human donor. Each CDR3 is given without its conserved first and last residue. Clone size is not always given. Where it is, it says once, few, many or a class for expanded clones.

J: TRBJ2-1; V: TRBV19; size: -; CDR3: ASTLGLADTSYNEQF
J: TRBJ1-4; V: TRBV6-4; size: once; CDR3: ASSLNFGSNEKLF
J: TRBJ2-3; V: TRBV6-5; size: -; CDR3: ASSRPEGPVDTQY
J: TRBJ1-2; V: TRBV7-9; size: -; CDR3: ASSLGQGAKGYT
J: TRBJ2-7; V: TRBV5-4; size: -; CDR3: ASSSQGPPSYEQY
J: TRBJ2-1; V: TRBV7-2; size: -; CDR3: ASSLVTSGSSYNEQF
J: TRBJ2-3; V: TRBV14; size: -; CDR3: ASSQGKREGGDTQY
J: TRBJ2-1; V: TRBV28; size: -; CDR3: ASSWTSGRSYNEQF
J: TRBJ2-1; V: TRBV5-4; size: once; CDR3: ASSFGGISYNEQF
J: TRBJ2-7; V: TRBV27; size: -; CDR3: ASSPGQGAGYEQY
J: TRBJ1-1; V: TRBV28; size: few; CDR3: ASSLWRGHEAF
J: TRBJ2-7; V: TRBV9; size: -; CDR3: ASSRLALYEQY
J: TRBJ1-2; V: TRBV19; size: -; CDR3: ASSIQAKDGYT
J: TRBJ1-1; V: TRBV15; size: -; CDR3: ATSREDKTITEAF
J: TRBJ2-3; V: TRBV7-9; size: -; CDR3: APGGVRTDTQY
J: TRBJ1-2; V: TRBV7-2; size: -; CDR3: ASSRGLERGYT
J: TRBJ2-7; V: TRBV4-3; size: -; CDR3: ASSRGTSGSPGNYEQY
J: TRBJ2-1; V: TRBV11-2; size: -; CDR3: ASSPSPGGPPSYNEQF
J: TRBJ2-7; V: TRBV18; size: -; CDR3: ASLPRKQGGEQY
J: TRBJ1-2; V: TRBV7-9; size: -; CDR3: ASSPWTGRYGYT
J: TRBJ2-3; V: TRBV14; size: -; CDR3: ASSQVCLAGKESDPDTQY
J: TRBJ2-3; V: TRBV27; size: -; CDR3: ASSPQGWHTDTQY
J: TRBJ2-6; V: TRBV6-1; size: -; CDR3: ASSDLAGNSGANVLT
J: TRBJ2-5; V: TRBV28; size: -; CDR3: ASSLLEGQAQETQY
J: TRBJ2-7; V: TRBV6-5; size: -; CDR3: ASNKRSGEGYEQY
J: TRBJ1-2; V: TRBV28; size: few; CDR3: ASSLCTARGRLGYGYT
J: TRBJ2-7; V: TRBV14; size: -; CDR3: ASSQDRTSGFYEQY
J: TRBJ2-3; V: TRBV4-3; size: -; CDR3: ASSPDLRDTQY
J: TRBJ2-1; V: TRBV27; size: -; CDR3: ASMVGPHGGGNEQF
J: TRBJ2-7; V: TRBV5-4; size: -; CDR3: ASSSTLQVRAYEQY
J: TRBJ1-2; V: TRBV7-3; size: once; CDR3: ASSSHKGDVYGYT
J: TRBJ2-7; V: TRBV27; size: once; CDR3: ASSLLAGGAYEQY
J: TRBJ2-6; V: TRBV7-2; size: -; CDR3: ASLDRRQRSSGANVLT
J: TRBJ2-3; V: TRBV5-4; size: -; CDR3: ASSLLVSGTLDTQY
J: TRBJ2-3; V: TRBV27; size: -; CDR3: ASSLGMGSGSTDTQY
J: TRBJ1-3; V: TRBV7-9; size: -; CDR3: ASSLQGGNTIY
J: TRBJ2-5; V: TRBV7-9; size: -; CDR3: ASLNTKPSGPQETQY
J: TRBJ1-2; V: TRBV5-4; size: -; CDR3: ASSVRTGNYGYT
J: TRBJ1-2; V: TRBV29-1; size: once; CDR3: SVNTGVANYGYT
J: TRBJ1-2; V: TRBV21-1; size: once; CDR3: ASSFRMGQGAYGYT
J: TRBJ1-1; V: TRBV5-1; size: -; CDR3: ASSPDKGGQPLLLNTEAF
J: TRBJ2-1; V: TRBV7-2; size: -; CDR3: ASSLLGAPDNEQF
J: TRBJ1-5; V: TRBV28; size: -; CDR3: ASSKTWDRGRGGNQPQH
J: TRBJ2-1; V: TRBV5-1; size: -; CDR3: ASRERTGYDNEQF
J: -; V: TRBV6-5; size: -; CDR3: ASSYSDGKGYEQY
J: TRBJ2-3; V: TRBV13; size: -; CDR3: ASSPTWTSGSRCTQY
J: TRBJ2-3; V: TRBV27; size: -; CDR3: ASSLRLAVPGLTDTQY
J: TRBJ1-1; V: TRBV7-6; size: once; CDR3: ASSLGGDAYTEAF
J: TRBJ2-5; V: TRBV6-1; size: -; CDR3: ASSVLAGEVETQY
J: TRBJ2-1; V: TRBV5-8; size: -; CDR3: ASSSQGRWYNEQF
J: TRBJ2-3; V: TRBV2; size: -; CDR3: ASSARDTQY
J: TRBJ2-4; V: TRBV7-9; size: -; CDR3: ASSLFQEGVNIQY
J: TRBJ2-3; V: TRBV5-5; size: -; CDR3: ASSVGPGLAGNTDTQY
J: TRBJ1-5; V: TRBV28; size: -; CDR3: ASSSLPYEPQH
J: TRBJ1-2; V: TRBV27; size: -; CDR3: ASSLRSGRLYGYT
J: TRBJ1-2; V: TRBV5-4; size: -; CDR3: ASSQNRIANYGYT
J: TRBJ2-7; V: TRBV18; size: -; CDR3: ASSPREGQGIREQY
J: TRBJ2-4; V: TRBV5-1; size: -; CDR3: ASSPGLAGVKNIQY
J: TRBJ1-4; V: TRBV25-1; size: -; CDR3: ASSEDEGQGPVVEKLF
J: TRBJ2-5; V: TRBV5-4; size: -; CDR3: ASSWGAGGQETQY